Given below is one TCR beta chain in context. V lost 0 bases to trimming and J lost 7 bases, with 10 bases between them. Germline CDR1 and CDR2: MDHEN and SYDVKM. There are 14 residues in the CDR3. The sample is drawn from a study of human T cells and chemical hapten exposure. Indicated time point: patch test 1, 2 weeks after DPC sensitization. Specified treatment: therapeutic diphenylcyclopropenone sensitization with weekly scalp DPC. Each CDR3 protein gets one entry after TCRdb re-called the RACE reads with MiXCR. The sample carries about 99,000 distinct CDR3 sequences, approximately 13% recorded once.

This TCR derives from a woman aged 40 to 50 with alopecia areata. Some clones in this sample may be carry-over from other donors' samples. The specimen comprised whole blood, sampled in connection with sensitization to the hapten diphenylcyclopropenone (DPC). V is TRBV28 and J is TRBJ1-5; D is unclear. The CDR3 is CASSLWGGRQPQHF. DNA of the CDR3: TGTGCCAGCAGTTTATGGGGAGGGCGGCAGCCCCAGCATTTT.